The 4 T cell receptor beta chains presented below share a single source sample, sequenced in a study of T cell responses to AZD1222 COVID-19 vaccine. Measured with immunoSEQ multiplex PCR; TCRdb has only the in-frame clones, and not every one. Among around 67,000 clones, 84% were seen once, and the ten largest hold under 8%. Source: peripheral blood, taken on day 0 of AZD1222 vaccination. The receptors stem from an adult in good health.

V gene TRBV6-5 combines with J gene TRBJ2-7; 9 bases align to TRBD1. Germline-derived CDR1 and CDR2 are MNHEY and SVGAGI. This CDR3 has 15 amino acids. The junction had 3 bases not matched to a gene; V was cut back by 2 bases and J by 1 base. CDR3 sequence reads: CASSYQQGASYEQYF. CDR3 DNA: TGTGCCAGCAGTTACCAACAGGGGGCGTCCTACGAGCAGTACTTC.

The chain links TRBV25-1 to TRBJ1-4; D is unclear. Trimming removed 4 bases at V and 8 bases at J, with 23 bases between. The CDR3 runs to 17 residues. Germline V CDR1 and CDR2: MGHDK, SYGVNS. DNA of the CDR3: TGTGCCAGCAGTGTTGGGGTCTTACCCTCAAATGGGGAAAAACTGTTTTTT. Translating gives CASSVGVLPSNGEKLFF.

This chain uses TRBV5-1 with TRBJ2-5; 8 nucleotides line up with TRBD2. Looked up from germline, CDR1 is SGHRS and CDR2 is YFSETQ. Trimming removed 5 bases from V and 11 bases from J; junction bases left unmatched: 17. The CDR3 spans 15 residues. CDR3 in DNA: TGCGCCAGCAGACCCGGGAGGGCGGAGGTCGGTCAACAGTACTTC. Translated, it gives CASRPGRAEVGQQYF.

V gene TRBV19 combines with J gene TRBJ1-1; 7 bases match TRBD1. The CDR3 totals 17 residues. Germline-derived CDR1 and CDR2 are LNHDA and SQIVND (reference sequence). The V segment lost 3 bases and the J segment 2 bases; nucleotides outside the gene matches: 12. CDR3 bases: TGTGCCAGTAGTATTGGACGGGACAGCCCTATTAACACTGAAGCTTTCTTT. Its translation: CASSIGRDSPINTEAFF.